The 32 T cell receptor beta chains presented below share a single source sample, sequenced in a study of blood T cell repertoires in COVID-19 (dated by TCRdb to the early 2020s). The receptor library was made with the immunoSEQ multiplex PCR assay. The table was pulled from immuneACCESS by TCRdb, which kept in-frame rearrangements only. Such tables lose some clones; where checked, under half of the loss comes from unresolved V genes, and the rest has no known cause. The sample table contains fewer than 250,000 clones; only one count was recorded for 80% to 90% of them. The top ten clonotypes cover about 3.8% of the sample. Sample: PBMCs or T cells enriched from blood (not recorded which). Receptors were obtained from a woman in her thirties or forties with acute COVID-19.

This clone came up once. The V gene is TRBV19, the J gene TRBJ2-5; tentatively, D is TRBD2 (6 bases). V dropped 3 bases and J dropped 5 bases, with 22 bases sitting between them. CDR3 size: 17 residues. Germline V CDR1 and CDR2: LNHDA, SQIVND (reference sequence). CDR3: CASSMLGPGRQLETQYF. CDR3 in DNA: TGTGCCAGTAGTATGTTGGGGCCCGGGAGACAGTTGGAGACCCAGTACTTC.

The chain has TRBV30 and TRBJ1-6; D unclear. Germline V gene lookup returns CDR1 GTSNPN and CDR2 SVGIG (reference sequence). Deletions cut 0 bases from V and 9 bases from J, with 9 bases between. There are 13 residues in the CDR3. The CDR3 spells CAWSVAESSPLHF. DNA for the CDR3: TGTGCCTGGAGTGTAGCGGAGAGTTCACCCCTCCACTTT.

In its sample, this clone was seen once. V usage is TRBV19 and J usage is TRBJ2-1, with 13 bases identical to TRBD2. The CDR3 spans 18 residues. The germline CDR1 and CDR2 sequences are LNHDA and SQIVND (reference sequence). J was trimmed by 0 bases and V by 7 bases; bases with no gene match: 9. CDR3 coding DNA: TGTGCCAGTATATCCGGGACTAGCGGGACCAGCTCCTACAATGAGCAGTTCTTC. Its translation is CASISGTSGTSSYNEQFF. Full variable domain (remainder filled in from reference TRBV19 and TRBJ2-1): DGGITQSPKYLFRKEGQNVTLSCEQNLNHDAMYWYRQDPGQGLRLIYYSQIVNDFQKGDIAEGYSVSREKKESFPLTVTSAQKNPTAFYLCASISGTSGTSSYNEQFFGPGTRLTVL.

The J gene is TRBJ1-6, the V gene TRBV28; TRBD1 matches 7 bases. This CDR3 region has 14 residues. CDR1 and CDR2 (germline): MDHEN, SYDVKM. The V and J ends lost 5 bases and 8 bases, in that order; junction bases with no gene match: 6. The CDR3 bases are TGTGCCAGCAGTGTGACAGGGAAGGATTCACCCCTCCACTTT. Protein product: CASSVTGKDSPLHF.

This clone was picked up a small number of times. V and J are TRBV7-3 and TRBJ2-1; D gene ambiguous. CDR1 is SGHTA, CDR2 FQGTGA, per germline. This CDR3 has 14 residues. V was shortened by 5 bases and J by 8 bases, with 16 bases between the two germline ends. CDR3 residues: CASSNGDFAHEQFF. CDR3 sequence (DNA): TGTGCCAGCAGCAACGGCGACTTCGCTCATGAGCAGTTCTTC.

The CDR3 loop is CASSLPRDRAEQFF. The DNA for the CDR3 is TGTGCCAGCAGCTTACCAAGGGACAGGGCGGAGCAGTTCTTC. The gene calls are TRBV11-2 and TRBJ2-1; 9 bases are shared with TRBD1. CDR1 and CDR2 from the germline V gene are SGHAT and FQNNGV. This CDR3 has 14 residues. V lost 2 bases, J lost 10 bases, and 6 bases stayed unmatched.

The J gene is TRBJ1-1, the V gene TRBV6-5; TRBD1 might be the D (5 bases). The CDR3 loop spans 14 amino acids. Germline values: CDR1 MNHEY, CDR2 SVGAGI. The V end lost 3 bases, the J end lost 5 bases, and 13 bases lay between the germline ends. The CDR3 nucleotides read TGTGCCAGCAGTTATGATCAGGGTTGGACTGAAGCTTTCTTT. Translated, it gives CASSYDQGWTEAFF.

The rearrangement links TRBV11-3 to TRBJ2-5; 9 bases are a match to TRBD2. In germline, CDR1 is SGHNT, CDR2 YENEEA. The CDR3 loop spans 16 amino acids. J gave up 4 bases and V 0 bases, and 6 bases lay outside the gene matches. CDR3 protein: CASSLDGGRAAETQYF. For the CDR3, the DNA is TGTGCCAGCAGCTTAGATGGCGGGAGGGCAGCAGAGACCCAGTACTTC.

Note on this clone: No DNA is shown, since the ends of the CDR3 on it are uncertain; the CDR3 is the one TCRdb lists. This chain uses TRBV21-1 with TRBJ1-4; the table gives TRBD1 as D, unverified against the DNA. TRBV21-1 counts as a pseudogene. The CDR3 spans 16 residues, counting both ends. CDR3 residues: CASSYGCRGLCEKLFF.

The chain is built from TRBV5-1 and TRBJ2-6, with a weak D call TRBD1 (6 bases). CDR3 length: 14 amino acids. Germline V CDR1 and CDR2: SGHRS, YFSETQ. Trimming removed 1 base at V and 4 bases at J, with 6 bases between. CDR3 coding DNA: TGCGCCAGCAGCTTGACAGGGGGGGCCAACGTCCTGACTTTC. This gives the protein CASSLTGGANVLTF.

The chain combines TRBV3-1 (or the pseudogene TRBV3-2) with TRBJ1-1; 7 nucleotides agree with TRBD1. The length of the CDR3 is 16 residues. Germline V gene data show CDR1 as LGHDT and CDR2 as YNNKEL (reference sequence). V was pared by 4 bases and J by 1 base, with 9 bases of the junction left unmatched. The CDR3 loop is CASSRRQGRTNTEAFF. For the CDR3, the DNA is TGTGCCAGCAGCCGGCGACAGGGAAGGACGAACACTGAAGCTTTCTTT.

V usage is TRBV4-1 and J usage is TRBJ2-5; maybe TRBD2 (6 bases). Germline V gene lookup returns CDR1 MGHRA and CDR2 YSYEKL. The CDR3 loop spans 20 amino acids. Trimming pared 0 bases from V and 1 base from J, leaving 24 bases between. The CDR3 DNA reads as TGCGCCAGCAGCCAAGACAGGTCCGGGAGCCACGGCGGGATCCAAGAGACCCAGTACTTC. Its protein product is CASSQDRSGSHGGIQETQYF.

The rearrangement links TRBV7-2 to TRBJ1-4, with D hard to call. Germline CDR1 is SGHTA and CDR2 is FQGNSA. CDR3 length equals 15 residues. Trimming shortened V by 2 bases and J by 0 bases, and 7 bases separated the two germline ends. The CDR3 is CASSLSTATNEKLFF. The CDR3 bases are TGTGCCAGCAGCTTAAGCACGGCAACTAATGAAAAACTGTTTTTT.

The rearrangement joins TRBV27 to TRBJ2-7, with TRBD1 as a possible D gene (6 bases). This CDR3 has 15 residues. The germline CDR1 and CDR2 sequences are MNHEY and SMNVEV (reference sequence). V gave up 6 bases and J gave up 2 bases, with 17 bases separating them. The CDR3 nucleotides are TGTGCCAGCAGGACGCTTCGGGACACTACCTACGAGCAGTACTTC. Residues: CASRTLRDTTYEQYF.

The chain links TRBV12-5 to TRBJ2-7; TRBD2 might be the D (5 bases). This CDR3 has 12 amino acids. Germline V lookup: CDR1 LGHNT, CDR2 FRNRAP. V gave up 3 bases and J gave up 3 bases, with 6 bases separating them. CDR3 nucleotides: TGTGCTAGTGGTTTTGGAGGCTACGAGCAGTACTTC. Its protein product is CASGFGGYEQYF.

The table lists this clone with a count of one. The rearrangement uses TRBV11-2 and TRBJ1-1, with 8 bases aligning to TRBD1. Germline V gene lookup returns CDR1 SGHAT and CDR2 FQNNGV. The CDR3 contains 14 residues. The V segment lost 5 bases and the J segment 4 bases; nucleotides outside the gene matches: 6. The CDR3 nucleotides are TGTGCCAGCAGCCCACAGGGGGGAGGCACTGAAGCTTTCTTT. Translated: CASSPQGGGTEAFF.

As concerns this clone: The same CDR3 also results from other DNA sequences found in this sample. The chain recombines TRBV14 with TRBJ1-2, with D uncertain. Germline V gene sequence: CDR1 SGHDN, CDR2 FVKESK. This CDR3 contains 12 residues. V lost 2 bases to trimming and J lost 2 bases, with 3 bases between them. CDR3 amino acids: CASSQQNYGYTF. Here the CDR3 DNA reads TGTGCCAGCAGCCAACAGAACTATGGCTACACCTTC.

This rearrangement joins TRBV5-5 to TRBJ2-1, with 11 positions matching TRBD2. Losses at the gene ends were 1 base for V and 3 bases for J; bases not matched to a gene: 0. This CDR3 is 15 amino acids long. CDR1 SGHKS and CDR2 YYEKEE come from the germline V gene (reference sequence). CDR3 loop: CASSLTSGSYNEQFF. For the CDR3, the DNA is TGTGCCAGCAGCTTGACTAGCGGGAGCTACAATGAGCAGTTCTTC.

CDR3 loop: CASREGRGGYTF. Written as DNA, the CDR3 is TGTGCCAGCAGAGAAGGCCGGGGAGGCTACACCTTC. The J gene is TRBJ1-2, the V gene TRBV14; D uncertain. From germline, CDR1 is SGHDN and CDR2 FVKESK. This CDR3 has 12 residues. Trimming removed 6 bases at V and 8 bases at J, with 13 bases between. The variable domain in full, completed from reference TRBV14 and TRBJ1-2, reads EAGVTQFPSHSVIEKGQTVTLRCDPISGHDNLYWYRRVMGKEIKFLLHFVKESKQDESGMPNNRFLAERTGGTYSTLKVQPAELEDSGVYFCASREGRGGYTFGSGTRLTVV.

This clone was observed once. A clone one base away is much larger, so this may be a read error. This chain links TRBV7-8 with TRBJ1-3; no clear D. Trimming left V 1 base short and J 7 bases short, with 5 bases between. Germline V lookup: CDR1 SGHVS, CDR2 FQNEAQ. This CDR3 has 12 residues. The CDR3 nucleotides read TGTGCCAGCAGCTTAGATGCGAACACCATATATTTT. This sequence encodes CASSLDANTIYF.

This clone occurred many times. The chain employs TRBV2 and TRBJ1-5; unclear D gene. The V end was cut by 5 bases, the J end by 6 bases, with 14 bases between. This CDR3 spans 14 amino acids. Germline-derived CDR1 and CDR2 are SNHLY and FYNNEI. In DNA form, the CDR3 reads TGTGCCAGCAGTACTGGGAGGAACGGTCAGCCCCAGCATTTT. It specifies CASSTGRNGQPQHF.

The J gene is TRBJ2-1, the V gene TRBV4-3; the D is unclear. The CDR3 consists of 14 residues. Trimming shortened V by 0 bases and J by 1 base, and 4 bases separated the two germline ends. Germline CDR1 and CDR2: LGHNA and YSLEER. CDR3 bases: TGCGCCAGCAGCCAAGACAGGTCCTACAATGAGCAGTTCTTC. This codes for CASSQDRSYNEQFF.

The chain is built from TRBV6-5 and TRBJ2-7, with no clear D. Trimming stripped 6 bases from V and 6 bases from J, with 21 bases between. Germline-derived CDR1 and CDR2 are MNHEY and SVGAGI. This CDR3 contains 15 residues. The CDR3 bases are TGTGCCAGCAGGCTACCGACACGTCGGCTACTCGAGCAGTACTTC. This sequence encodes CASRLPTRRLLEQYF.

This clone showed up just once. The gene calls are TRBV3-1 (or the pseudogene TRBV3-2) and TRBJ2-7, with TRBD1 matching 7 bases. In germline, CDR1 is LGHDT, CDR2 YNNKEL (reference sequence). This CDR3 region has 18 residues. V lost 1 base and J lost 1; bases outside the gene matches: 13. CDR3 sequence: CASSQVFLLGQESYEQYF. In DNA, the CDR3 is TGTGCCAGCAGCCAAGTATTCTTGCTCGGACAGGAGTCCTACGAGCAGTACTTC.

V usage is TRBV27 and J usage is TRBJ2-1, with D perhaps TRBD2 (6 bases). Trimming left V 3 bases short and J 4 bases short, with 7 bases between. This CDR3 has 13 amino acids. CDR1 is MNHEY and CDR2 is SMNVEV in the germline V gene (reference sequence). Written as DNA, the CDR3 is TGTGCCAGCAGTTTTGGGGGGTACAATGAGCAGTTCTTC. The encoded protein is CASSFGGYNEQFF.

The chain has TRBV2 and TRBJ2-5; D is possibly TRBD2 (6 bases). CDR3 length equals 13 residues. Germline values: CDR1 SNHLY, CDR2 FYNNEI. Trimming shortened V by 8 bases and J by 7 bases, and 17 bases separated the two germline ends. The CDR3 DNA is TGTGCCAGCCCGGGGGTAGGGCCGGGGACCCAGTACTTC. Its protein product is CASPGVGPGTQYF.

The genes are TRBV6-5 and TRBJ2-7; weak D call: TRBD2 (5 bases). Germline V gene lookup returns CDR1 MNHEY and CDR2 SVGAGI. V was clipped by 5 bases and J by 6 bases, with 11 bases between them. This CDR3 spans 12 amino acids. The CDR3 bases are TGTGCCAGCAGTAGGGAGTTCGGCGAGCAGTACTTC. Its translation: CASSREFGEQYF.

J is TRBJ2-7 and V is TRBV29-1, with TRBD2 identical over 8 bases. In germline, CDR1 is SQVTM, CDR2 ANQGSEA. This CDR3 has 14 amino acids. V was clipped by 6 bases and J by 4 bases; unmatched bases: 11. For the CDR3, the DNA is TGCAGCGTCGGTCTTGCGGGAGGAAGGTACGAGCAGTACTTC. Translated: CSVGLAGGRYEQYF.

The rearrangement links TRBV11-2 to TRBJ1-6; TRBD1 matches 9 bases. Per the germline V gene, CDR1 is SGHAT and CDR2 is FQNNGV. V lost 2 bases, J lost 1 base, and 9 bases stayed unmatched. This CDR3 has 19 residues. This CDR3 is CASSLTMHRGQSYNSPLHF. The CDR3 DNA is TGTGCCAGCAGCTTAACGATGCACAGGGGGCAATCCTATAATTCACCCCTCCACTTT.

The rearrangement links TRBV6-2 or TRBV6-3 to TRBJ2-1; the D gene is possibly TRBD2 (6 bases). V dropped 0 bases and J dropped 3 bases, with 15 bases sitting between them. Germline loops: CDR1 MNHEY, CDR2 SVGEGT. The CDR3 consists of 17 residues. The CDR3 reads CASSYSRTGGIYNEQFF. The CDR3 bases are TGTGCCAGCAGTTACTCGAGAACTGGCGGGATCTACAATGAGCAGTTCTTC.

A single count supports this clone. The chain uses TRBV7-8 and TRBJ2-7; the D gene is possibly TRBD1 (5 bases). The CDR3 has 13 residues. The germline gives CDR1 SGHVS, CDR2 FQNEAQ. Trimming left V 0 bases short and J 3 bases short, with 6 bases between. DNA for the CDR3: TGTGCCAGCAGCTTAGCCAGGGACTACGAGCAGTACTTC. Translating it yields CASSLARDYEQYF. Complete variable domain (other parts from reference TRBV7-8 and TRBJ2-7): GAGVSQSPRYKVAKRGQDVALRCDPISGHVSLFWYQQALGQGPEFLTYFQNEAQLDKSGLPSDRFFAERPEGSVSTLKIQRTQQEDSAVYLCASSLARDYEQYFGPGTRLTVT.

This clone has only one observation. The chain couples TRBV11-3 to TRBJ2-3; 7 bases are a match to TRBD2. Looked up from germline, CDR1 is SGHNT and CDR2 is YENEEA. The V gene end was trimmed by 4 bases and the J gene end by 0 bases; junction bases not matched to a gene: 4. The CDR3 covers 15 residues. The CDR3: CASSSLAASTDTQYF. Here the CDR3 DNA reads TGTGCCAGCAGCTCTCTAGCGGCTAGCACAGATACGCAGTATTTT. The variable domain in full, with the rest retrieved from reference TRBV11-3 and TRBJ2-3, is EAGVVQSPRYKIIEKKQPVAFWCNPISGHNTLYWYLQNLGQGPELLIRYENEEAVDDSQLPKDRFSAERLKGVDSTLKIQPAELGDSAVYLCASSSLAASTDTQYFGPGTRLTVL.